This T cell receptor beta chain emerged from a study of OX40 agonist ivuxolimab in advanced cancers. About the investigation overall: Ivuxolimab was an agonistic, fully human IgG2 monoclonal antibody directed against OX40 (CD134), a costimulatory receptor. Intravenous ivuxolimab was administered to patients every 2 weeks at six dose levels: 0.01, 0.1, 0.3, 1.5, 3 and 10 mg/kg. Of the roughly 52 dose-escalation patients, hepatocellular carcinoma was present in about 20, melanoma in approximately 15, renal cell carcinoma in 9 and head and neck cancer in 9. The dose-escalation cohort was roughly 83% male with a mean age of about 65 years, ranging from roughly 23 to 90. Patients were allowed to have had prior anti-PD-1, anti-PD-L1 or anti-CTLA-4 therapy, and 40% of the dose-escalation patients had been treated with checkpoint inhibitors. Partial responses occurred in three dose-escalation patients, of whom one had hepatocellular carcinoma and two had cutaneous melanoma. Peripheral TCRbeta sequencing aimed to test whether ivuxolimab altered TCR sequence diversity and caused clonal T-cell expansion. The paper describes the monotherapy dose-escalation part (N ≈ 52 patients) of the phase I trial of ivuxolimab. Results the study describes overall, beyond this receptor: Low levels of normalized T-cell clonal expansion were also seen in some nonresponding patients. In the 0.1-3.0 mg/kg groups, partial responders were among the patients with the lowest normalized peripheral clonal expansion, particularly in CD8+ T cells. At doses of 0.1 to 3.0 mg/kg, clonal expansion of both CD4+ and CD8+ T cells in blood was seen between baseline and week 6. On average, CD8+ T cells showed more expanded clones than CD4+ T cells after ivuxolimab. Which antigens the clonally expanded peripheral T cells were specific for was not determined.

For sequencing of the TCRbeta CDR3 region, genomic DNA was extracted from the sorted cells. The immunoSEQ Assay was used for sequencing of TCRbeta CDR3 regions. What TCRdb holds here is the immuneACCESS table cut down to in-frame rearrangements. Part of the clones is not present; checked against another copy, under half of the missing clones reflect an unresolved V gene, and the others are unexplained. The sample contains fewer than 80,000 clones, roughly 88% of them found a single time. Of the sample, 1.1% is held by the ten largest clones. Points on this clone: No antigen is known for it. It has no much larger one-base neighbor in the sample; base qualities were not kept.

The trial excluded patients who had a history of autoimmune disease or who were on systemic immunosuppression. Peripheral blood for TCR sequencing was collected from all dose cohorts at baseline, on cycle 4 day 1, and on cycle 7 day 1. Samples were obtained from an open-label, multicenter, first-in-human phase I dose-escalation trial of ivuxolimab. The trial enrolled adults with locally advanced or metastatic head and neck squamous cell, hepatocellular, melanoma or renal cell carcinoma. Before TCR sequencing, CD4+ and CD8+ T cells were separately sorted from peripheral blood. CDR1 and CDR2 were assigned from the germline V gene as ENHRY and SYGVKD. V sheds 8 bases and J sheds 2 bases, leaving 13 bases between their ends. Spanning cysteine to phenylalanine, the CDR3 consists of 13 amino acids. The retained sequence is limited to the CDR3, 39 bases, with the frame set at the first base.

The chain is encoded by TRBV10-3 joined to TRBJ2-7; a weak D assignment points to TRBD2 (5 bases agree). This TCR derives from an adult with an advanced solid tumor such as melanoma, head and neck, liver or kidney cancer. Material: CD4+ or CD8+ T cells sorted from blood, obtained in a trial of the OX40 agonist ivuxolimab. The sequenced DNA is TGTGCCATCGGTAGCGACGGACCCTACGAGCAGTACTTC. This is translated as CAIGSDGPYEQYF.